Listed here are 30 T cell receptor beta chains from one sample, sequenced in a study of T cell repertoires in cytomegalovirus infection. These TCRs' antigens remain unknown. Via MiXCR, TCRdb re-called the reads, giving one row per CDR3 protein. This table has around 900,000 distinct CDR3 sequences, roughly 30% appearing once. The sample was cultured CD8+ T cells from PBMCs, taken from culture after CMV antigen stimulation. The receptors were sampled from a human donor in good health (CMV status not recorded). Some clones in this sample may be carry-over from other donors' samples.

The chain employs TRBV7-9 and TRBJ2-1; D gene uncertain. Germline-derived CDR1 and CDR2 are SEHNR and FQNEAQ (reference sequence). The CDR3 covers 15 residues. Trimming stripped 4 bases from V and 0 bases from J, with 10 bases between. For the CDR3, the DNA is TGTGCCAGCAGCTCGAGCGTGCGCTCCTACAATGAGCAGTTCTTC. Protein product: CASSSSVRSYNEQFF. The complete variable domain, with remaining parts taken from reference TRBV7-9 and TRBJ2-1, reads DTGVSQNPRHKITKRGQNVTFRCDPISEHNRLYWYRQTLGQGPEFLTYFQNEAQLEKSRLLSDRFSAERPKGSFSTLEIQRTEQGDSAMYLCASSSSVRSYNEQFFGPGTRLTVL.

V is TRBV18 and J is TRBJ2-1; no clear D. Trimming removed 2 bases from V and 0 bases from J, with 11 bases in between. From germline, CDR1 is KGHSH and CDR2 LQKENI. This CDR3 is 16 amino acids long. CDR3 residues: CASSPVGRSSYNEQFF. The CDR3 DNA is TGTGCCAGCTCACCAGTCGGGCGGAGCTCCTACAATGAGCAGTTCTTC.

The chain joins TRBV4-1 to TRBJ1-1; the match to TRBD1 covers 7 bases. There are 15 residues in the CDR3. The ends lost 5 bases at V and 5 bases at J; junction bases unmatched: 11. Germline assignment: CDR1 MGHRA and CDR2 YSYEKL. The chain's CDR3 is CASSKGPGGFTEAFF. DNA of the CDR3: TGCGCCAGCAGCAAGGGGCCAGGGGGTTTTACTGAAGCTTTCTTT.

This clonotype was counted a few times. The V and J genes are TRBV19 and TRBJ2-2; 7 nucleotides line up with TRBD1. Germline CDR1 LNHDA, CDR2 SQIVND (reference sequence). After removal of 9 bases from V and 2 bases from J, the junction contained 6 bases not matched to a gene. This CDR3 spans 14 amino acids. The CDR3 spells CASQGVLNTGELFF. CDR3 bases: TGTGCCAGCCAGGGGGTGCTAAACACCGGGGAGCTGTTTTTT. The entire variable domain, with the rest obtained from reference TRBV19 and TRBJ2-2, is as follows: DGGITQSPKYLFRKEGQNVTLSCEQNLNHDAMYWYRQDPGQGLRLIYYSQIVNDFQKGDIAEGYSVSREKKESFPLTVTSAQKNPTAFYLCASQGVLNTGELFFGEGSRLTVL.

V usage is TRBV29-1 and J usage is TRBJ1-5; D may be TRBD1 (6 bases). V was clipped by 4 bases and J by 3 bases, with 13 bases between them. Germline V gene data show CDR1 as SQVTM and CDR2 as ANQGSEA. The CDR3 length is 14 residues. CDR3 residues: CSVVGGEPNQPQHF. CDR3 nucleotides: TGCAGCGTTGTAGGGGGTGAGCCCAATCAGCCCCAGCATTTT. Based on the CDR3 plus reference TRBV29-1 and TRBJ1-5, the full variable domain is SAVISQKPSRDICQRGTSLTIQCQVDSQVTMMFWYRQQPGQSLTLIATANQGSEATYESGFVIDKFPISRPNLTFSTLTVSNMSPEDSSIYLCSVVGGEPNQPQHFGDGTRLSIL.

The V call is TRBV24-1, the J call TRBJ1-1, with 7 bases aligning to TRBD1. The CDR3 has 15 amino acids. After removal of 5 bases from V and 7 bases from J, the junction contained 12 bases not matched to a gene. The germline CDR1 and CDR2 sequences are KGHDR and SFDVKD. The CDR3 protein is CATSGQGVRADEAFF. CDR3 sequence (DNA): TGTGCCACCAGTGGGCAGGGGGTCCGTGCCGATGAAGCTTTCTTT.

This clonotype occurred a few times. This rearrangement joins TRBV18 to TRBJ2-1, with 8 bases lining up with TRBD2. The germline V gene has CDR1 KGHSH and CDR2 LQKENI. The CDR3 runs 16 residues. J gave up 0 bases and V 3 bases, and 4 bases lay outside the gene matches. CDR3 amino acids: CASSPPGLDSYNEQFF. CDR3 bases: TGTGCCAGCTCACCCCCGGGACTAGACTCCTACAATGAGCAGTTCTTC.

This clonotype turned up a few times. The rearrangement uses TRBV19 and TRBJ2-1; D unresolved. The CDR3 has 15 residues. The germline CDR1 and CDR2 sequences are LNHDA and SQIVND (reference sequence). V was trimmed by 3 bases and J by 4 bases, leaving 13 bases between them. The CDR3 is CASSMPTSYYNEQFF. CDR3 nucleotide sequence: TGTGCCAGTAGTATGCCGACGAGTTATTACAATGAGCAGTTCTTC.

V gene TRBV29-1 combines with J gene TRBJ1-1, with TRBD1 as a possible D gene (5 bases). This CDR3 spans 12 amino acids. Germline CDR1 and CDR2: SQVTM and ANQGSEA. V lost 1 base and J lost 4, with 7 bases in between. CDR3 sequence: CSVEVGGTEAFF. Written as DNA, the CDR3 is TGCAGCGTTGAAGTCGGGGGCACTGAAGCTTTCTTT.

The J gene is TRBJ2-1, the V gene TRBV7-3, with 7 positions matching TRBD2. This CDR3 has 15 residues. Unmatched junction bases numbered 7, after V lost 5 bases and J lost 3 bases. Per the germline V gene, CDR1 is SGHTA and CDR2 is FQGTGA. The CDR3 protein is CASSPDGGGYNEQFF. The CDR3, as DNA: TGTGCCAGCAGCCCCGATGGGGGGGGCTACAATGAGCAGTTCTTC.

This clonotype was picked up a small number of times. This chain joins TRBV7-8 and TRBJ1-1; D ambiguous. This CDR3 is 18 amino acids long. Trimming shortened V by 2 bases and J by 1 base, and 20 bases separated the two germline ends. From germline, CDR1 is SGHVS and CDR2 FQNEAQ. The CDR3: CASSLLLVGRRANTEAFF. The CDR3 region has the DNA TGTGCCAGCAGCTTATTATTGGTTGGCAGGCGGGCGAACACTGAAGCTTTCTTT.

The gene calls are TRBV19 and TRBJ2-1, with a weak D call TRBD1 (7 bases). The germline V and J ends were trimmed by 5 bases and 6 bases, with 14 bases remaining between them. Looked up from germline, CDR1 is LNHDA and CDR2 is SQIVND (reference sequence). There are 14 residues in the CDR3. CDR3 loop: CASSLGGQSNEQFF. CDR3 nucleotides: TGTGCCAGTAGTTTGGGGGGACAGTCCAATGAGCAGTTCTTC.

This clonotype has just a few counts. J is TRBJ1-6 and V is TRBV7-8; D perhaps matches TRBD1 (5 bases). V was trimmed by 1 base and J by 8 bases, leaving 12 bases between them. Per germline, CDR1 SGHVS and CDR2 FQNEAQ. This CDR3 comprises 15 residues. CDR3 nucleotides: TGTGCCAGCAGCTTAGTGGGGCAAGAGTATTCACCCCTCCACTTT. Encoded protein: CASSLVGQEYSPLHF.

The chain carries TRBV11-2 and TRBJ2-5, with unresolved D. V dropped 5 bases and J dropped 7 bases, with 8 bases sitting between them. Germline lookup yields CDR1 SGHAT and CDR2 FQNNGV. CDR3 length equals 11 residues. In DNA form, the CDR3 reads TGTGCCAGCAGCGAGGAATGGACCCAGTACTTC. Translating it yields CASSEEWTQYF.

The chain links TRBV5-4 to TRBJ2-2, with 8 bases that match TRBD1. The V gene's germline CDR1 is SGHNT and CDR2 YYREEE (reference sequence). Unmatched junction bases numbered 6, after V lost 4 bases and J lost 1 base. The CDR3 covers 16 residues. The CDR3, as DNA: TGTGCCAGCAGCCGAGCCGGACAGGGGAACACCGGGGAGCTGTTTTTT. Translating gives CASSRAGQGNTGELFF.

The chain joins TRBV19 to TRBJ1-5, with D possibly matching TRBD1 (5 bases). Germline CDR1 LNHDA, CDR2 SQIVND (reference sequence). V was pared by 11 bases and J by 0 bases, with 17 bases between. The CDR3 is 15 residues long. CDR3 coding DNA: TGTGCCCCCCATTCCGGGACTGATAGCAATCAGCCCCAGCATTTT. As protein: CAPHSGTDSNQPQHF.

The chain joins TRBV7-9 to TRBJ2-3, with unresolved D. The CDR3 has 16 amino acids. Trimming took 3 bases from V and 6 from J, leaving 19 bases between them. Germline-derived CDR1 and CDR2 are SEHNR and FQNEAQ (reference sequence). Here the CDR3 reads CASSFETHGIRDTQYF. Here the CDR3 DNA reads TGTGCCAGCAGCTTCGAGACGCATGGGATAAGGGATACGCAGTATTTT.

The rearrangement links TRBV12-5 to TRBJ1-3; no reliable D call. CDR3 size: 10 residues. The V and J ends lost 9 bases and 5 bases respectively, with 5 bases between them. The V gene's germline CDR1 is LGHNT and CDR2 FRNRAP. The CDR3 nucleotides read TGTGCTAGCTCCAGAAACACCATATATTTT. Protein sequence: CASSRNTIYF.

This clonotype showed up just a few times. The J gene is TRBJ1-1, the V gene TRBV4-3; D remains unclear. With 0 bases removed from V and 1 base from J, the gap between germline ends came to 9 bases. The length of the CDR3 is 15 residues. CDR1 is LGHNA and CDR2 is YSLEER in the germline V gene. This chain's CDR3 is CASSQDRAENTEAFF. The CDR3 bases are TGCGCCAGCAGCCAAGATAGGGCGGAGAACACTGAAGCTTTCTTT.

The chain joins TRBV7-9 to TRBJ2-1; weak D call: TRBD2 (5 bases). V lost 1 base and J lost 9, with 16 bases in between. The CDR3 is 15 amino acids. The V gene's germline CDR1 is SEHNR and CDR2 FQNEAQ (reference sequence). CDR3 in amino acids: CASSLGTRPYGEQFF. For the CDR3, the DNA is TGTGCCAGCAGCTTAGGAACTAGACCCTATGGTGAGCAGTTCTTC.

CDR3 nucleotides: TGTGCCAGCAGTGATCTCTACCTGGGGAATGAGCAGTTCTTC. Amino acid sequence: CASSDLYLGNEQFF. This chain links TRBV2 with TRBJ2-1; D gene ambiguous. The germline V gene has CDR1 SNHLY and CDR2 FYNNEI. CDR3 length: 14 residues. V was shortened by 3 bases and J by 7 bases, with 13 bases between the two germline ends.

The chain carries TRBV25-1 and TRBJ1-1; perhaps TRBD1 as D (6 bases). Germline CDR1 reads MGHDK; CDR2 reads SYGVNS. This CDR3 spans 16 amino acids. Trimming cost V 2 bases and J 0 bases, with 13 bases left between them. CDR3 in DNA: TGTGCCAGCAGTGAAGGGGGCCCGGGGGTGAACACTGAAGCTTTCTTT. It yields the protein CASSEGGPGVNTEAFF.

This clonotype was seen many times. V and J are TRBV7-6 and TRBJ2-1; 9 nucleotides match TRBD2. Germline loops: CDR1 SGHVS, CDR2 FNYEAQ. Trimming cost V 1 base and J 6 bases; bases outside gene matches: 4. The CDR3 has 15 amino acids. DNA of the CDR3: TGTGCCAGCAGCTTAGGCGGGGGGGCCGTCAATGAGCAGTTCTTC. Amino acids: CASSLGGGAVNEQFF.

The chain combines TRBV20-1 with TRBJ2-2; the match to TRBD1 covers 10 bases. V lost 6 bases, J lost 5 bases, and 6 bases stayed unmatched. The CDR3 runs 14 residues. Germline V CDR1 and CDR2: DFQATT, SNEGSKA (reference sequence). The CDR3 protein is CSATGTGVTGELFF. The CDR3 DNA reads TGCAGTGCAACCGGGACAGGGGTGACCGGGGAGCTGTTTTTT.

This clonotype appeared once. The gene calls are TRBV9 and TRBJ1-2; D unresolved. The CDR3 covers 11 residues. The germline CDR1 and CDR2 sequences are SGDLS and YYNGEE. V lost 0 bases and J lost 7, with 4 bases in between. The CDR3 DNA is TGTGCCAGCAGCGTAGGTTTTGGCTACACCTTC. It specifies CASSVGFGYTF.

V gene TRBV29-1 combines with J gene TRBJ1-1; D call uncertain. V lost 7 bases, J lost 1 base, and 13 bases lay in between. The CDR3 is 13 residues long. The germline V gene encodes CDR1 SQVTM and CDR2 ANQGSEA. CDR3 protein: CSAQPIGNTEAFF. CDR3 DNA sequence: TGCAGCGCCCAACCGATAGGGAACACTGAAGCTTTCTTT.

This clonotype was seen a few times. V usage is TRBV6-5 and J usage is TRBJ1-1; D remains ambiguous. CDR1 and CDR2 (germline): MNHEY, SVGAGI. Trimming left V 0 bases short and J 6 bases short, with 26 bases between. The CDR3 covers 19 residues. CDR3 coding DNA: TGTGCCAGCAGTTACTCCTATATCTCCCTAGACCCGGATAACCCTGAAGCTTTCTTT. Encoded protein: CASSYSYISLDPDNPEAFF.

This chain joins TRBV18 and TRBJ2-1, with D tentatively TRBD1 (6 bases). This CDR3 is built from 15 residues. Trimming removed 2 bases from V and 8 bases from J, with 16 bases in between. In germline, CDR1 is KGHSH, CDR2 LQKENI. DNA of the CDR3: TGTGCCAGCTCACCAGGATCCAGGGGTAGCGATGAGCAGTTCTTC. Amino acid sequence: CASSPGSRGSDEQFF.

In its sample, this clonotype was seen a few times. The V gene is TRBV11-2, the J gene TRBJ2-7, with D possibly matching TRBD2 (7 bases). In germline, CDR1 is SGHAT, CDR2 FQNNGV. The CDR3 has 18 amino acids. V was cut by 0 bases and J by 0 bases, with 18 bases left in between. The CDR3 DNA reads TGTGCCAGCAGCTTAGACCTCATCCTGGCGGGGGCCTCCTACGAGCAGTACTTC. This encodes CASSLDLILAGASYEQYF.

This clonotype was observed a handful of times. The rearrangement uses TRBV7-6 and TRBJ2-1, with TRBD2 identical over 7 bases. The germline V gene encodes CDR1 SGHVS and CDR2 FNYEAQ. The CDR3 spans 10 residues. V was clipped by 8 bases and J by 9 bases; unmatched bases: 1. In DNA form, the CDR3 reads TGTGCCAGCGAGCGGGGTGAGCAGTTCTTC. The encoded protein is CASERGEQFF.